This note documents a single T cell receptor (beta chain) sequence. Antigen specificity is unknown. Germline CDR1 MGHRA, CDR2 YSYEKL. The V end lost 0 bases, the J end lost 7 bases, and 10 bases lay between the germline ends. CDR3 length equals 15 residues. The data were taken from a study of T cell responses to AZD1222 COVID-19 vaccine. The method was immunoSEQ multiplex PCR; TCRdb's version includes in-frame clones alone and lacks a portion of them. Here the sample spans fewer than 200,000 clones, roughly nine tenths being singletons. General study findings and limits: Increased Spike-specific TCR breadth and depth were observed after two AZD1222 doses. Clonal diversity may have been underestimated in mostly white British donors. Among spike-specific TCRs, nearly half reportedly target unmutated variant regions. With dominance at 160-218 and 743-854, vaccine-associated CD4 TCRs spanned spike.

Sequencing was performed on peripheral blood, taken on day 0 of AZD1222 vaccination. The V call is TRBV4-1, the J call TRBJ1-6; D is ambiguous. The receptor comes from an adult in good health. The CDR3 sequence: CASSQDALPNSPLHF. CDR3 DNA: TGCGCCAGCAGCCAAGATGCCCTTCCCAATTCACCCCTCCACTTT.